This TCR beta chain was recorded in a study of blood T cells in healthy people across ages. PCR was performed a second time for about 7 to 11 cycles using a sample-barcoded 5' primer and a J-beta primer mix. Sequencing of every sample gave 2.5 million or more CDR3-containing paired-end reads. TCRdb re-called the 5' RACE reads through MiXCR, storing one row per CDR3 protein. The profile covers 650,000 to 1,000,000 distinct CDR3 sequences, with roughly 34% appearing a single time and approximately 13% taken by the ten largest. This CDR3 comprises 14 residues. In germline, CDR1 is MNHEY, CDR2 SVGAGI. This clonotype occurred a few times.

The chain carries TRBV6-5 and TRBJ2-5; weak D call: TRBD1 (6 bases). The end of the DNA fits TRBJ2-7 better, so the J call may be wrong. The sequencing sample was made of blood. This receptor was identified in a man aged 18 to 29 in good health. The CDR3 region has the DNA TGTGCCAGCAGTTCGGGGAATAAAGGGGGCGAGCAGTACTTC. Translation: CASSSGNKGGEQYF.